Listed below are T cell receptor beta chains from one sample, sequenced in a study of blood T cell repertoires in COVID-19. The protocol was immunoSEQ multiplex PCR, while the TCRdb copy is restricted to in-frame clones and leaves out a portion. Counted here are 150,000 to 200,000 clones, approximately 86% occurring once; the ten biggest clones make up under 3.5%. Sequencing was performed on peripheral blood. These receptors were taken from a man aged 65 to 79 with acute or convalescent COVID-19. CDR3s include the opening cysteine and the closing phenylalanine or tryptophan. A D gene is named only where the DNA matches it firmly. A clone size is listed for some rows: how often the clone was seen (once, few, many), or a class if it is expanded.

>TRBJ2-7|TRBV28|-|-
TGTGCCACCACAGTTCGGCAGGCTACCCAAGAGCAGTACTTC
CATTVRQATQEQYF
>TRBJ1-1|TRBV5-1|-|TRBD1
TGCGCCAGCAGCCAACGACAGGGGTTGAACACTGAAGCTTTCTTT
CASSQRQGLNTEAFF
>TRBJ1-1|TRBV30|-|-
TGTGCCTGGAGAAATGGGGGCGGCACTGAAGCTTTCTTT
CAWRNGGGTEAFF
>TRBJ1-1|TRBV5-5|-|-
TGTGCCAGCAACCCAGGAGGAGGGAACACTGAAGCTTTCTTT
CASNPGGGNTEAFF
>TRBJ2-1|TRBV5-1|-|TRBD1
TGCGCCAGCAGCTCACGGACAGGGACAAATGAGCAGTTCTTC
CASSSRTGTNEQFF
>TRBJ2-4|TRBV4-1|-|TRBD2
TGCGCCAGCAGCCCAAACCCCCTTTTGAGCGGGAGGGATCCCAAAAACATTCAGTACTTC
CASSPNPLLSGRDPKNIQYF
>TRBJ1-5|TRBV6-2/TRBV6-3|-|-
TGTGCCAGCAGTTACGTAGGGAGCGATAGCAATCAGCCCCAGCATTTT
CASSYVGSDSNQPQHF
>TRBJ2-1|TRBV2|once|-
TGTGCCGGTTCCTTTGGGACTCCTAGAAACAATGAGCAGTTCTTC
CAGSFGTPRNNEQFF
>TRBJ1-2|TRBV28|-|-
TGTGCCAGTGGTCGAGGTTTTAACTATGGCTACACCTTC
CASGRGFNYGYTF
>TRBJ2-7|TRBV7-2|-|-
TGTGCCAGCTCGTACGGGAGAGACTCCTACGAGCAGTACTTC
CASSYGRDSYEQYF
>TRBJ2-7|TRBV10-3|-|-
TGTGCCATCAGTGGTGTCGGCTCCTACGAGCAGTACTTC
CAISGVGSYEQYF
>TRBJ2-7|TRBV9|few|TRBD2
TGTGCCAGCAGCGGCGCGCCGTTAGCGGGGGCCTACGAGCAGTACTTC
CASSGAPLAGAYEQYF
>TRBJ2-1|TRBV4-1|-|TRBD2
TGCGCCAGCAGCCTGCTATACGGAGCGGGGACCTTAAGCTCCTACAATGAGCAGTTCTTC
CASSLLYGAGTLSSYNEQFF
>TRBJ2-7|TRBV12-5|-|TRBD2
TGTGCTAGTGGGACCCCCAGCGGGAGACCCTACGAGCAGTACTTC
CASGTPSGRPYEQYF
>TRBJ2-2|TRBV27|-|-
TGTGCCAGCAGTATCGGAGGGGCCGGGGAGCTGTTTTTT
CASSIGGAGELFF
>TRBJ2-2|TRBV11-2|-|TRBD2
TGTGCCAGCAGCCCCTACGCGGGGGGATACACCGGGGAGCTGTTTTTT
CASSPYAGGYTGELFF
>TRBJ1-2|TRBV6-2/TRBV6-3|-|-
TGTGCCAGCAGTTACTCGTACCTCCGGACGGGAAACTTTGGGGGCTACACCTTC
CASSYSYLRTGNFGGYTF
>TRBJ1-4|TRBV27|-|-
TGTGCCAGCAGTCCCATGGGGGGGGCGAGGATGCGGGAAAAACTGTTTTTT
CASSPMGGARMREKLFF
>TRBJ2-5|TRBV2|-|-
TGTGCCAGCAGTGAGTACTACCAAGAGACCCAGTACTTC
CASSEYYQETQYF
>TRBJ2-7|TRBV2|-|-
TGTGCCAGCAGTGAAGCTCGGTCCACAGGCGAGCAGTACTTC
CASSEARSTGEQYF
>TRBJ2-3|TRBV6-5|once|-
TGTGCCAGCAGTTCGACTAGGTCTGGCACAGATACGCAGTATTTT
CASSSTRSGTDTQYF
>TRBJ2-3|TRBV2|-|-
TGTGCCAGCACTGCCCTCGCAGCGGCTAGCACAGATACGCAGTATTTT
CASTALAAASTDTQYF
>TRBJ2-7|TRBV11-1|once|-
TGTGCCAGCAGCGAGGATCTAGCGGCGAGGGGGTACGAGCAGTACTTC
CASSEDLAARGYEQYF
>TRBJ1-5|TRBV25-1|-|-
TGTGCCAGCAGTGAATTCGCCGGCGGAGACAATCAGCCCCAGCATTTT
CASSEFAGGDNQPQHF
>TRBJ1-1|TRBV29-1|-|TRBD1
TGCAGCGTTGGGGACAGGGAAGGTGAAGCTTTCTTT
CSVGDREGEAFF
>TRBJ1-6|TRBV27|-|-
TGTGCCAGCAGTATCGTATCTACTAATTCACCCCTCCACTTT
CASSIVSTNSPLHF
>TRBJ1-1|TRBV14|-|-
TGTGCCAGCAGACAAAACAGGGATCTAAACACTGAAGCTTTCTTT
CASRQNRDLNTEAFF
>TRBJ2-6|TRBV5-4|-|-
TGTGCCAGCAACGTGACGTCTGCCCGGAGGCCGAGCTCTGGGGCCAACGTCCTGACTTTC
CASNVTSARRPSSGANVLTF
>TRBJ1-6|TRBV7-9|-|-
TGTGCCAGCAGCTTAACAGGGAGGGATTCACCCCTCCACTTT
CASSLTGRDSPLHF
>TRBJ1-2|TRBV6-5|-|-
TGTGCCAGCAGTTACTCGGCCCTGACACTCTACTATGGCTACACCTTC
CASSYSALTLYYGYTF
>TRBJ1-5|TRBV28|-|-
TGTGCCAGCAGTTCCCGACAGGCCCAGCATTTT
CASSSRQAQHF
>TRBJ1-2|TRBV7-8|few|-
TGTGCCAGCAGCCCAAGGGAGACCAGGGGCGGCTATGGCTACACCTTC
CASSPRETRGGYGYTF
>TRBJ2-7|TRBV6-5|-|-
TGTGCCAGCAGCCCCGGAGGCTACGAGCAGTACTTC
CASSPGGYEQYF
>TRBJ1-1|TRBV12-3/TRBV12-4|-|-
TGTGCCAGCAGTTTCTCTGGGGGGACTGAAGCTTTCTTT
CASSFSGGTEAFF
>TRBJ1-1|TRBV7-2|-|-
TGTGCCAGCAGCCGACGATCCGGGGGAGAAGCTTTCTTT
CASSRRSGGEAFF
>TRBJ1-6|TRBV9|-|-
TGTGCCAGCAGCCCGACAGACAGCTATAATTCACCCCTCCACTTT
CASSPTDSYNSPLHF
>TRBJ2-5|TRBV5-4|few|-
TGTGCCAGCAGCCTGGACGGTCAAGAGACCCAGTACTTC
CASSLDGQETQYF
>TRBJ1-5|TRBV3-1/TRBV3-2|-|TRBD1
TGTGCCAGCAGCCAAGATATCGGGACAGGGGTTCAGCCCCAGCATTTT
CASSQDIGTGVQPQHF
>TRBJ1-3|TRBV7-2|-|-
TGTGCCAGCAGCGTCCCGGGGAGCTCTGGAAACACCATATATTTT
CASSVPGSSGNTIYF
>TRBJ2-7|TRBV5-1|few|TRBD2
TGCGCCAGCAGCGTGGACGAGTTAGCGACTAGCGGAGCCTACGAGCAGTACTTC
CASSVDELATSGAYEQYF
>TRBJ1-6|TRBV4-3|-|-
TGCGCCAGCAGCCAAGATGTCCAGGGCTCGGATTCACCCCTCCACTTT
CASSQDVQGSDSPLHF
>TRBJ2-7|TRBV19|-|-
TGTGCCAGTAGTATTGGCGGCCGCGAGCAGTACTTC
CASSIGGREQYF
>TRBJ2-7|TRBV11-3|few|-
TGTGCCAGCAGCTTAGATGCAGACGAGCAGTACTTC
CASSLDADEQYF
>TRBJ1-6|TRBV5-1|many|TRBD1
TGCGCCAGCAGCTCCACCGGGACAGGGGGATCACCCCTCCACTTT
CASSSTGTGGSPLHF
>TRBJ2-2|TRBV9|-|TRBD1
TGTGCCAGCAGCCCAGGGACAGGGGGTGCGTACACCGGGGAGCTGTTTTTT
CASSPGTGGAYTGELFF
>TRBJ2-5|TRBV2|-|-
TGTGCCAGCAGTGTACTGGGCAACTTC
CASSVLGNF
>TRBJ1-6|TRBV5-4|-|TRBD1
TGTGCCAGCAGCTTACAGGGGGTGGATTCACCCCTCCACTTT
CASSLQGVDSPLHF
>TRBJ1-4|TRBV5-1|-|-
TGCGCCAGCAGCTTTGGGGGCGATAATGAAAAACTGTTTTTT
CASSFGGDNEKLFF
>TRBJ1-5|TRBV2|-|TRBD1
TGTGCCAGCAGGGGGAGCGGACAGGGAAATAGCAATCAGCCCCAGCATTTT
CASRGSGQGNSNQPQHF
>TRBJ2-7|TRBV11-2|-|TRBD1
TGTGCCAGCAGCTTTGAGGACAGGGCGTACGAGCAGTACTTC
CASSFEDRAYEQYF
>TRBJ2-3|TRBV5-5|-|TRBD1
TGTGCCAGCAGCCCCACAGGGGGAGTCACAGATACGCAGTATTTT
CASSPTGGVTDTQYF
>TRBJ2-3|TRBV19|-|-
TGTGCCAGTAGTCGTAGGACGAACAGGGAAACAGATACGCAGTATTTT
CASSRRTNRETDTQYF
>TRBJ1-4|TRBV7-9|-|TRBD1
TGTGCCAGCAGCTTCAACAGGGGAACTAATGAAAAACTGTTTTTT
CASSFNRGTNEKLFF
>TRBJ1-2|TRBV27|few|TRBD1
TGTGCCAGCAGTTTGGACAGGGACCGGGGCTACACCTTC
CASSLDRDRGYTF
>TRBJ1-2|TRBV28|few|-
TGTGCCAGCAGTCCCGCGGACAGCTACTATGGCTACACCTTC
CASSPADSYYGYTF
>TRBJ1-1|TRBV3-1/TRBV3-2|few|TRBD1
TGTGCCAGCAGTCAAAGGGGGCCAGGGACTGAAGCTTTCTTT
CASSQRGPGTEAFF
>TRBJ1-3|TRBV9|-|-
TGTGCCAGCAGCGTAGGGGGCCTCTCTGGAAACACCATATATTTT
CASSVGGLSGNTIYF
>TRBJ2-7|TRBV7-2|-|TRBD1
TGTGCCAGCAGCCCGTGGGACAGGGGCGTCCACGAGCAGTACTTC
CASSPWDRGVHEQYF
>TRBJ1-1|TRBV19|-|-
TGTGCCAGTACCTCAACGGTCGGTTATCGTATGAACACTGAAGCTTTCTTT
CASTSTVGYRMNTEAFF
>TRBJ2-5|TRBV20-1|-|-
TGCAGTGCTAGTGAGACTCAAGAGACCCAGTACTTC
CSASETQETQYF